The 4 T cell receptor beta chains below all came from one sample that was sequenced in a study of monozygotic twins with cystic fibrosis. Clones were sequenced by immunoSEQ multiplex PCR, and TCRdb holds only the in-frame ones, with some missing. The sample holds about 35,000 clones, around 65% seen once. Source material: blood. The receptors come from a girl between 10 and 17 years old with cystic fibrosis.

The rearrangement uses TRBV30 and TRBJ1-2, with D unresolved. Germline loops: CDR1 GTSNPN, CDR2 SVGIG (reference sequence). The CDR3 consists of 12 residues. Trimming shortened V by 2 bases and J by 9 bases, and 13 bases separated the two germline ends. Written as DNA, the CDR3 is TGTGCCTGGAGTACCTATCCTCGGAGCTACACCTTC. This translates into CAWSTYPRSYTF.

The chain is built from TRBV5-1 and TRBJ1-2, with a possible D match to TRBD1 (5 bases). Trimming took 0 bases from V and 8 from J, leaving 17 bases between them. Germline CDR1 SGHRS, CDR2 YFSETQ. CDR3 length: 15 residues. The CDR3 reads CASSLAVGAEGGYTF. The CDR3, as DNA: TGCGCCAGCAGCTTGGCCGTCGGGGCCGAGGGAGGCTACACCTTC.

This chain connects TRBV27 to TRBJ1-2; no clear D gene. Trimming took 3 bases from V and 8 from J, leaving 19 bases between them. The germline gives CDR1 MNHEY, CDR2 SMNVEV (reference sequence). The CDR3 length is 15 residues. The CDR3 loop reads CASSLGFGSGVGYTF. The CDR3 nucleotides are TGTGCCAGCAGTTTGGGGTTCGGTAGTGGGGTCGGCTACACCTTC.

V usage is TRBV2 and J usage is TRBJ2-1; D is unresolved. This CDR3 comprises 11 residues. V lost 3 bases to trimming and J lost 10 bases, with 7 bases between them. Germline CDR1 reads SNHLY; CDR2 reads FYNNEI. The CDR3 DNA is TGTGCCAGCAGTGACGATGAGGAGCAGTTCTTC. Its protein product is CASSDDEEQFF.